This T cell receptor beta chain was found in a study of Graves' ophthalmopathy and Graves' hyperthyroidism. This clonotype was seen ten or more times. Antigen specificity is unknown. The V end was cut by 0 bases, the J end by 5 bases, with 11 bases between. This CDR3 has 14 amino acids. Per germline, CDR1 SGDLS and CDR2 YYNGEE. TCR beta CDR3 amplification used RNA transcripts. The first round was an RT-PCR with HTBI primers, and the second round was a multiplex PCR. TCRdb reprocessed the multiplex PCR reads with MiXCR, giving one entry per CDR3 protein. The top ten clones hold 4% to 5% of a sample with a few hundred thousand distinct CDR3 sequences, just under 40% of them seen once. General study results and limits: It was with 70.59% sensitivity and around 72% specificity that the model predicted ophthalmopathy progression. Using 13 signatures, a model distinguished ophthalmopathy from stable hyperthyroidism, reaching 85% to 90% sensitivity and approximately 81% specificity. Detected in blood as well were most expanded thyroid clonotypes with frequency above 0.001.

The sequenced sample consisted of peripheral blood or thyroid tissue (not recorded which). The receptor's source is an adult man with Graves' hyperthyroidism. The chain has TRBV9 and TRBJ2-5; possibly TRBD2 for D (5 bases). The DNA of the CDR3 is TGTGCCAGCAGCGTAGGAGGTAGCGCGGAGACCCAGTACTTC. Amino acid sequence: CASSVGGSAETQYF.